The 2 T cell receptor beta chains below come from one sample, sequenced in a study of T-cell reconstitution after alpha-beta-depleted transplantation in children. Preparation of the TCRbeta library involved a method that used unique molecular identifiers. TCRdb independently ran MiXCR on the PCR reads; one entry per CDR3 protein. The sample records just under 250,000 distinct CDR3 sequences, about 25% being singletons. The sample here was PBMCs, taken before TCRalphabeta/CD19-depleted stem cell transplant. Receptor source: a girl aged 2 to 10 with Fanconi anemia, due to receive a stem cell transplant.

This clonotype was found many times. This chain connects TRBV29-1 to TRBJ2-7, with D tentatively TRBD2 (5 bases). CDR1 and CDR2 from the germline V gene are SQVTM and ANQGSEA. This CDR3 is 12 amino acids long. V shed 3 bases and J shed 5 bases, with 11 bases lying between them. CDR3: CSVDEGLDEQYF. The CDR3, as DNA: TGCAGCGTTGATGAGGGTTTGGACGAGCAGTACTTC.

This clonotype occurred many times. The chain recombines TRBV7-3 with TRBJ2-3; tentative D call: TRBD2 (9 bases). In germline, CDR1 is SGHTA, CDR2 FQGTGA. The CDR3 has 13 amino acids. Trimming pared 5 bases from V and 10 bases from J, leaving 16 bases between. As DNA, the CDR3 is TGTGCCAGCAGCCCAGGGGGCGGGGGGGCGCAGTATTTT. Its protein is CASSPGGGGAQYF.